The 16 T cell receptor beta chains below come from one sample, sequenced in a study of response to subunit inactivated influenza vaccine. TCRdb independently ran MiXCR on the RT-PCR reads; one entry per CDR3 protein. In the table there are 530,000 or so distinct CDR3 sequences, approximately 15% of which are singletons. Sequencing was performed on PBMCs from blood, taken 11 to 12 days after vaccination. These receptors all stem from a man aged 45-65 years who received an inactivated influenza vaccine.

This clonotype was counted only a few times. V and J are TRBV29-1 and TRBJ2-7; the D gene is possibly TRBD1 (5 bases). There are 13 residues in the CDR3. The germline CDR1 and CDR2 sequences are SQVTM and ANQGSEA. Trimming removed 6 bases from V and 0 bases from J, with 12 bases in between. The CDR3 coding sequence is TGCAGCGTGGTGACAGTAGCCTCCTACGAGCAGTACTTC. It is translated as CSVVTVASYEQYF.

The chain has TRBV15 and TRBJ2-7; D ambiguous. The CDR3 is made up of 16 amino acids. Germline-derived CDR1 and CDR2 are LNHNV and YYDKDF (reference sequence). With 0 bases removed from V and 6 bases from J, the gap between germline ends came to 18 bases. CDR3 DNA: TGTGCCACCAGCAGAGATCTGGCCAATTACGCCCGCGAGCAGTACTTC. Its protein product is CATSRDLANYAREQYF.

The V and J genes are TRBV6-2 or TRBV6-3 and TRBJ2-1; D is undetermined. With 5 bases removed from V and 0 bases from J, the gap between germline ends came to 11 bases. This CDR3 has 15 residues. Germline V gene sequence: CDR1 MNHEY, CDR2 SVGEGT. The DNA for the CDR3 is TGTGCCAGCAGTACGACGGTTAGCTCCTACAATGAGCAGTTCTTC. Amino acids: CASSTTVSSYNEQFF.

This clonotype appeared many times. V and J are TRBV6-5 and TRBJ2-7, with a weak D call TRBD2 (6 bases). Trimming pared 5 bases from V and 2 bases from J, leaving 7 bases between. From germline, CDR1 is MNHEY and CDR2 SVGAGI. CDR3 length: 12 amino acids. The CDR3 bases are TGTGCCAGCAGTGGCGGGGCCTACGAGCAGTACTTC. Amino acid sequence: CASSGGAYEQYF.

The chain has TRBV27 and TRBJ2-7, with D perhaps matching TRBD2 (5 bases). This CDR3 has 15 amino acids. Looked up from germline, CDR1 is MNHEY and CDR2 is SMNVEV (reference sequence). The ends were cut back, 5 bases at V and 7 bases at J, with 21 bases in the middle. DNA for the CDR3: TGTGCCAGCAGTCCCACGACGTCCGAGACGGGGGAGCAGTACTTC. Its translation: CASSPTTSETGEQYF.

The chain's CDR3 is CSARGGAGTSGYNEQFF. The CDR3 nucleotides read TGCAGTGCTAGAGGCGGCGCCGGGACTAGCGGTTACAATGAGCAGTTCTTC. The chain links TRBV20-1 to TRBJ2-1; 11 nucleotides match TRBD2. V dropped 1 base and J dropped 4; count of bases not matched to a gene: 9. From germline, CDR1 is DFQATT and CDR2 SNEGSKA (reference sequence). This CDR3 is built from 17 residues.

This clonotype was detected many times. This chain joins TRBV29-1 and TRBJ2-7; D is possibly TRBD1 (6 bases). CDR3 length: 15 residues. V lost 4 bases to trimming and J lost 5 bases, with 21 bases between them. Germline V gene data show CDR1 as SQVTM and CDR2 as ANQGSEA. CDR3 DNA: TGCAGCGTTGTTTATTTAGGCAGGGGAGCCCACGAGCAGTACTTC. Its translation is CSVVYLGRGAHEQYF.

The rearrangement joins TRBV5-1 to TRBJ2-7; 14 nucleotides line up with TRBD2. This CDR3 is 16 amino acids long. Unmatched junction bases numbered 5, after V lost 1 base and J lost 5 bases. Germline V CDR1 and CDR2: SGHRS, YFSETQ. CDR3 in amino acids: CASSLSPGLAGDEQYF. DNA for the CDR3: TGCGCCAGCAGCTTGTCTCCGGGACTAGCGGGAGACGAGCAGTACTTC. The full variable domain, its missing parts supplied by reference TRBV5-1 and TRBJ2-7, is KAGVTQTPRYLIKTRGQQVTLSCSPISGHRSVSWYQQTPGQGLQFLFEYFSETQRNKGNFPGRFSGRQFSNSRSEMNVSTLELGDSALYLCASSLSPGLAGDEQYFGPGTRLTVT.

The chain is built from TRBV20-1 and TRBJ2-1; no clear D. CDR3 size: 13 residues. Germline loops: CDR1 DFQATT, CDR2 SNEGSKA (reference sequence). With 0 bases removed from V and 9 bases from J, the gap between germline ends came to 12 bases. CDR3 in amino acids: CSARETFVGEQFF. In DNA form, the CDR3 reads TGCAGTGCTAGAGAGACCTTCGTGGGTGAGCAGTTCTTC.

This clonotype was counted a single time. This chain connects TRBV4-2 to TRBJ2-6; D remains ambiguous. Germline CDR1 LGHNA, CDR2 YNFKEQ. CDR3 length equals 15 residues. Trimming stripped 5 bases from V and 6 bases from J, with 14 bases between. The CDR3 sequence is CASSVSPLPANVLTF. The CDR3, as DNA: TGTGCCAGCAGCGTCAGCCCTCTCCCGGCCAACGTCCTGACTTTC.

The gene calls are TRBV6-2 or TRBV6-3 and TRBJ2-7, with TRBD2 matching 9 bases. This CDR3 is 16 amino acids long. V shed 4 bases and J 2 bases; nucleotides not matched to a gene: 9. Germline CDR1 and CDR2: MNHEY and SVGEGT. The CDR3 loop is CASSLVAGVPTYEQYF. CDR3 in DNA: TGTGCCAGCAGTTTGGTAGCGGGAGTACCGACCTACGAGCAGTACTTC.

This clonotype was seen ten or more times. The chain recombines TRBV12-3 or TRBV12-4 with TRBJ2-1; 14 bases fit TRBD2. The CDR3 extends over 16 amino acids. V was clipped by 3 bases and J by 9 bases; unmatched bases: 7. This CDR3 is CASSFQGTSGGSEQFF. CDR3 nucleotide sequence: TGTGCCAGCAGTTTCCAAGGGACTAGCGGGGGTTCTGAGCAGTTCTTC.

The V call is TRBV6-1, the J call TRBJ2-2, with 10 bases lining up with TRBD2. CDR1 and CDR2 (germline): MNHNS, SASEGT. The V segment lost 6 bases and the J segment 3 bases; nucleotides outside the gene matches: 7. The CDR3 covers 16 residues. The CDR3 reads CASSPSSGRYTGELFF. In DNA, the CDR3 is TGTGCCAGCAGCCCGTCTAGCGGGAGATACACCGGGGAGCTGTTTTTT.

The V gene is TRBV4-3, the J gene TRBJ1-2; D is unresolved. This CDR3 is 14 amino acids long. Germline CDR1 LGHNA, CDR2 YSLEER. V was clipped by 4 bases and J by 4 bases, with 13 bases between them. CDR3 coding DNA: TGCGCCAGCAGCCCCCTCACCGGAACCTATGGCTACACCTTC. Its protein product is CASSPLTGTYGYTF.

This clonotype was seen at least ten times. This rearrangement joins TRBV7-6 to TRBJ2-7; the D gene is possibly TRBD1 (6 bases). The CDR3 is made up of 14 amino acids. Trimming took 4 bases from V and 0 from J, leaving 10 bases between them. In germline, CDR1 is SGHVS, CDR2 FNYEAQ. This chain's CDR3 is CASSSTGASYEQYF. In DNA form, the CDR3 reads TGTGCCAGCAGCTCGACAGGAGCCTCCTACGAGCAGTACTTC. Drawing the rest from reference TRBV7-6 and TRBJ2-7, the complete variable domain is GAGVSQSPRYKVTKRGQDVALRCDPISGHVSLYWYRQALGQGPEFLTYFNYEAQQDKSGLPNDRFSAERPEGSISTLTIQRTEQRDSAMYRCASSSTGASYEQYFGPGTRLTVT.

This clonotype was found a few times. This chain connects TRBV28 to TRBJ2-7, with D perhaps TRBD2 (6 bases). The germline V gene has CDR1 MDHEN and CDR2 SYDVKM. This CDR3 is built from 15 residues. V was clipped by 4 bases and J by 3 bases, with 16 bases between them. The CDR3 is CASSYEGGPIYEQYF. As DNA, the CDR3 is TGTGCCAGCAGTTACGAGGGAGGCCCTATCTACGAGCAGTACTTC.